These 24 T cell receptor beta chains were all obtained from the same sample, sequenced in a study of Ad26.COV2.S vaccination and SARS-CoV-2 variants. Clones were read by immunoSEQ multiplex PCR, and TCRdb kept only the in-frame ones, dropping some. This sample carries some 250,000 clones, more than 75% of them seen once, and the ten largest clones take about 11%. Treatment described: 15 to 20 received Ad26.COV2.S at low or high dose, single or two shots; 5 received placebo; per-sample allocation not given. Day 63 after the first injection of vaccine or placebo was the sampling time. The input for sequencing was peripheral blood, taken in a trial of Ad26.COV2.S vaccine versus placebo. The receptors here all came from a person between 18 and 60 years old who received the Ad26.COV2.S COVID-19 vaccine or a placebo.

The chain carries TRBV29-1 and TRBJ2-5; tentatively, D is TRBD1 or TRBD2 (5 bases each). The V gene lost 0 bases and the J gene lost 9 bases, with 8 bases spanning the gap. This CDR3 has 11 amino acids. Germline assignment: CDR1 SQVTM and CDR2 ANQGSEA. CDR3 nucleotides: TGCAGCGTTGAAGATGGGGGTCCCCAGTACTTC. This gives the protein CSVEDGGPQYF.

J is TRBJ1-2 and V is TRBV6-1, with TRBD1 identical over 10 bases. Trimming removed 0 bases from V and 8 bases from J; junction bases left unmatched: 3. The germline CDR1 and CDR2 sequences are MNHNS and SASEGT. This CDR3 spans 14 amino acids. DNA of the CDR3: TGTGCCAGCAGTGAAGCGGGGACAGGGGTAGGCTACACCTTC. Translating gives CASSEAGTGVGYTF.

The chain employs TRBV6-1 and TRBJ1-6; possible D gene TRBD1, 5 bases. CDR3 size: 15 residues. Between the trimmed V and J ends, which lost 1 base and 10 bases, there was a span of 14 bases. Germline assignment: CDR1 MNHNS and CDR2 SASEGT. The CDR3 is CASSEEGVVGSPLHF. Here the CDR3 DNA reads TGTGCCAGCAGTGAAGAAGGGGTTGTAGGCTCACCCCTCCACTTT.

The gene calls are TRBV6-2 or TRBV6-3 and TRBJ2-1; D remains unclear. Germline V gene lookup returns CDR1 MNHEY and CDR2 SVGEGT. With 0 bases removed from V and 4 bases from J, the gap between germline ends came to 13 bases. The CDR3 is 16 amino acids. The CDR3 region is CASSYSFLSPYNEQFF. DNA for the CDR3: TGTGCCAGCAGTTACTCGTTCCTTTCCCCTTACAATGAGCAGTTCTTC.

The rearrangement joins TRBV20-1 to TRBJ2-7; no clear D gene. Trimming removed 3 bases from V and 6 bases from J, with 9 bases in between. Germline V gives CDR1 DFQATT, CDR2 SNEGSKA (reference sequence). CDR3 size: 11 residues. The CDR3 loop reads CSASFRSEQYF. Written as DNA, the CDR3 is TGCAGTGCTAGCTTTCGAAGCGAGCAGTACTTC.

This clone was seen a single time. The chain links TRBV9 to TRBJ1-3; a weak D match, TRBD1 (6 bases). Germline CDR1 and CDR2: SGDLS and YYNGEE. Deletions cut 4 bases from V and 0 bases from J, with 20 bases between. CDR3 length: 18 residues. CDR3 DNA: TGTGCCAGCAGCCCCTTAGGGGGGGCCCAGAGCTCTGGAAACACCATATATTTT. It is translated as CASSPLGGAQSSGNTIYF.

In its sample, this clone was seen once. The V gene is TRBV15, the J gene TRBJ2-7, with TRBD2 matching 10 bases. CDR3 length: 17 amino acids. With V trimmed by 5 bases and J by 3 bases, 13 bases remained unmatched. Germline CDR1 LNHNV, CDR2 YYDKDF (reference sequence). In DNA, the CDR3 is TGTGCCACCAGCGCCCCAAACCTTGGGACTAGCGTCTACGAGCAGTACTTC. Translated, it gives CATSAPNLGTSVYEQYF.

The chain couples TRBV28 to TRBJ1-4; no firm D call. CDR3 size: 15 residues. From germline, CDR1 is MDHEN and CDR2 SYDVKM. Trimming removed 1 base from V and 6 bases from J, with 12 bases in between. CDR3 coding DNA: TGTGCCAGCAGTTTATATGGGTCCCGGGATGAAAAACTGTTTTTT. Protein product: CASSLYGSRDEKLFF. Combining the CDR3 with reference TRBV28 and TRBJ1-4 gives the whole variable domain DVKVTQSSRYLVKRTGEKVFLECVQDMDHENMFWYRQDPGLGLRLIYFSYDVKMKEKGDIPEGYSVSREKKERFSLILESASTNQTSMYLCASSLYGSRDEKLFFGSGTQLSVL.

The chain links TRBV29-1 to TRBJ2-2; D possibly corresponds to TRBD1 (6 bases). Trimming removed 4 bases from V and 0 bases from J, with 15 bases in between. The CDR3 spans 16 residues. Per germline, CDR1 SQVTM and CDR2 ANQGSEA. Here the CDR3 reads CSVGSSGTTNTGELFF. The DNA for the CDR3 is TGCAGCGTTGGTAGCTCCGGGACAACGAACACCGGGGAGCTGTTTTTT.

The genes are TRBV5-1 and TRBJ2-1, with 12 positions matching TRBD2. The CDR3 covers 12 residues. Losses at the gene ends were 4 bases for V and 13 bases for J; bases not matched to a gene: 3. The germline V gene has CDR1 SGHRS and CDR2 YFSETQ. The CDR3: CASSEGLAGQFF. The CDR3 nucleotides are TGCGCCAGCAGCGAGGGACTAGCGGGTCAGTTCTTC.

The chain uses TRBV7-2 and TRBJ1-2; no definite D call. The CDR3 contains 13 residues. The ends were cut back, 5 bases at V and 8 bases at J, with 15 bases in the middle. Per germline, CDR1 SGHTA and CDR2 FQGNSA. The CDR3, as DNA: TGTGCCAGCAGCACCGACATCCTCGGGGGCTACACCTTC. This translates into CASSTDILGGYTF.

The chain joins TRBV6-5 to TRBJ1-5; D perhaps matches TRBD1 (5 bases). The CDR3 contains 15 residues. Per germline, CDR1 MNHEY and CDR2 SVGAGI. The V end lost 9 bases, the J end lost 3 bases, and 18 bases lay between the germline ends. The CDR3 sequence is CASRAGSGVNQPQHF. CDR3 DNA: TGTGCCAGTCGCGCAGGGTCCGGGGTCAATCAGCCCCAGCATTTT.

The chain joins TRBV11-2 to TRBJ2-2; D is undetermined. This CDR3 region has 16 residues. Germline V gives CDR1 SGHAT, CDR2 FQNNGV. Trimming took off 1 base at V and 1 base at J, with 10 bases between the two ends. DNA for the CDR3: TGTGCCAGCAGCTTAGGATGGCGATGGAACACCGGGGAGCTGTTTTTT. Protein sequence: CASSLGWRWNTGELFF.

The chain couples TRBV4-2 to TRBJ2-3, with 12 nucleotides matching TRBD2. V lost 1 base, J lost 3 bases, and 14 bases stayed unmatched. There are 20 residues in the CDR3. Per the germline V gene, CDR1 is LGHNA and CDR2 is YNFKEQ. Here the CDR3 DNA reads TGTGCCAGCAGCCAAGCCCTCCTCAGGCCTAGCGGGGGGGCGACAGATACGCAGTATTTT. Its translation: CASSQALLRPSGGATDTQYF.

V and J are TRBV21-1 and TRBJ1-1; TRBD1, the table's D call, was not compared with the DNA. TRBV21-1 has pseudogene status. The CDR3 runs to 17 residues. The CDR3 region is CASSKGGGQGMNTEAFF. CDR3 bases: TGTGCCAGCAGCAAAGGAGGGGGACAGGGAATGAACACTGAAGCTTTCTTT.

V usage is TRBV6-5 and J usage is TRBJ1-2; TRBD1 might be the D (6 bases). Germline V lookup: CDR1 MNHEY, CDR2 SVGAGI. CDR3 size: 15 residues. V was shortened by 4 bases and J by 8 bases, with 20 bases between the two germline ends. The CDR3 is CASSSYGKQGWGYTF. CDR3 DNA sequence: TGTGCCAGCAGTTCCTACGGTAAACAGGGCTGGGGCTACACCTTC.

The rearrangement links TRBV7-3 to TRBJ1-6, with D uncertain. CDR3 length: 17 amino acids. CDR1 and CDR2 (germline): SGHTA, FQGTGA. V lost 0 bases and J 7 bases, leaving 16 bases between the germline ends. The CDR3 region has the DNA TGTGCCAGCAGCTTAACACGCCCAACAGACGAAAATTCACCCCTCCACTTT. Translation gives CASSLTRPTDENSPLHF.

CDR3 DNA sequence: TGCGCCAGCAGCCAAGTTCAGGGCTCTGAAGCTTTCTTT. Protein: CASSQVQGSEAFF. The chain joins TRBV4-1 to TRBJ1-1; weak D call: TRBD1 (5 bases). In germline, CDR1 is MGHRA, CDR2 YSYEKL. The CDR3 contains 13 residues. The germline V and J ends were trimmed by 1 base and 6 bases, with 9 bases remaining between them.

This clone was recorded only once. The chain has TRBV24-1 and TRBJ2-1, with 9 bases lining up with TRBD2. Germline CDR1 and CDR2: KGHDR and SFDVKD. V was pared by 4 bases and J by 4 bases, with 10 bases of the junction left unmatched. This CDR3 is 17 amino acids long. The chain's CDR3 is CATSDPSLAGDYNEQFF. DNA for the CDR3: TGTGCCACCAGTGACCCAAGCTTAGCGGGGGATTACAATGAGCAGTTCTTC.

A remark on this clone: A read error may be the cause here, since a much bigger clone is one base away. The V call is TRBV12-3 or TRBV12-4, the J call TRBJ2-7; D gene uncertain. V lost 1 base, J lost 4 bases, and 2 bases lay in between. CDR3 length: 11 amino acids. CDR3 region: CASSLGYEQYF. CDR3 in DNA: TGTGCCAGCAGTTTAGGTTACGAGCAGTACTTC.

As regards this clone: The junction does not match germline at one end; this may be a read error. This chain links TRBV13 with TRBJ1-2; D gene unclear. This CDR3 has 15 residues. Germline CDR1 and CDR2: PRHDT and FYEKMQ (reference sequence). The CDR3 DNA is TGTGCCACCAGCCTGAGGTCCCGGGGTAACTATGGCTACACCTTC. The encoded protein is CATSLRSRGNYGYTF.

As concerns this clone: The same CDR3 can be traced to other DNA sequences in this sample. J is TRBJ1-1 and V is TRBV9, with no clear D. Germline CDR1 reads SGDLS; CDR2 reads YYNGEE. This CDR3 contains 13 residues. V was pared by 0 bases and J by 1 base, with 4 bases between. The CDR3 nucleotides are TGTGCCAGCAGCGTAGCAGGGAACACTGAAGCTTTCTTT. This translates into CASSVAGNTEAFF.

The chain uses TRBV28 and TRBJ2-5; a possible D gene is TRBD2 (5 bases). Looked up from germline, CDR1 is MDHEN and CDR2 is SYDVKM. Trimming removed 1 base from V and 5 bases from J, with 11 bases in between. The length of the CDR3 is 14 residues. The CDR3 is CASSLSAGTETQYF. For the CDR3, the DNA is TGTGCCAGCAGTTTATCGGCGGGTACGGAGACCCAGTACTTC.

The chain uses TRBV9 and TRBJ2-1, with 13 bases matching TRBD2. Per the germline V gene, CDR1 is SGDLS and CDR2 is YYNGEE. This CDR3 is built from 16 residues. V trimming: 2 bases; J trimming: 7 bases; junction bases outside the gene matches: 6. The CDR3 sequence is CASSVRTSGSRNEQFF. In DNA, the CDR3 is TGTGCCAGCAGCGTCCGGACTAGCGGGAGTAGGAATGAGCAGTTCTTC.